A selection of T cell receptor beta chains follows, all from one sample in a study of cytomegalovirus exposure and HLA in healthy donors. The assay was immunoSEQ multiplex PCR, and TCRdb's table has in-frame clones only and misses some. The repertoire holds about 67,000 clones, with approximately 78% as singletons. The source material was PBMCs. The receptors derive from a woman under 40 in good health and CMV-seronegative. Both conserved end residues are trimmed from each CDR3. Fields, in order: clone size, J gene, V gene, CDR3 protein. The size of a clone is reported for some rows only, either as once, few or many, or as a class for expanded clones.

NA | TRBJ1-2 | TRBV13 | ASSLGLNYGYT
once | TRBJ1-1 | TRBV29-1 | SVEWGGDTEAF
NA | TRBJ2-3 | TRBV6-5 | ASSSRLNTQY
NA | TRBJ1-6 | TRBV13 | ASSLTRALQGSPLH
NA | TRBJ2-1 | TRBV4-1 | ASSQDYGGLHEQF
NA | TRBJ1-2 | TRBV19 | ASSISPGMKGYT
NA | TRBJ2-7 | TRBV4-2 | ASSQLSAGQRSYEQY
NA | TRBJ2-2 | TRBV6-5 | ASSQRMNTGELF
few | TRBJ1-5 | TRBV19 | ASSSSGGNQPQH
NA | TRBJ2-2 | TRBV11-2 | ASSFIGELF
NA | TRBJ2-7 | TRBV28 | ASSLSPRGGYEQY
NA | TRBJ1-2 | TRBV6-5 | ASSKAGPGHLST
NA | TRBJ1-2 | TRBV10-2 | ASRAGGSERPNGYT
NA | TRBJ1-1 | TRBV7-8 | ASSLDRVRTEAF
NA | TRBJ1-1 | TRBV30 | ACTLPGGEAF
NA | TRBJ1-2 | TRBV7-9 | ASSFTGTDGYT
NA | TRBJ2-7 | TRBV11-2 | ASSARWDRGYEQY
NA | TRBJ2-2 | TRBV4-1 | ASLSPTGDLTTGELF
NA | TRBJ1-6 | TRBV6-1 | ASTRPGTGNSPLH
few | TRBJ1-1 | TRBV11-3 | ASSSDRQGAWFTEAF
NA | TRBJ2-7 | TRBV10-3 | AISLSGAEIYEQY
NA | TRBJ1-2 | TRBV7-9 | SSSSGQGYT
NA | TRBJ1-2 | TRBV25-1 | ASSEPGATYGYT
NA | TRBJ2-7 | TRBV15 | ATSRDPARVGLYEQY
NA | TRBJ1-2 | TRBV5-6 | ASSADRVNYGYT
NA | TRBJ2-7 | TRBV27 | ASWVQGGEQY
NA | TRBJ2-2 | TRBV5-1 | ASSAGGTGELF
NA | TRBJ1-2 | TRBV10-3 | AISESSTGIEGYT
NA | TRBJ1-2 | TRBV2 | ASSDRGRSLNGYT
NA | TRBJ1-5 | TRBV19 | ASSISGAQPQH
few | TRBJ2-3 | TRBV28 | ASSLTGLDSFSSDTQY
NA | TRBJ1-5 | TRBV18 | ASSPAGGRQDQPQH
few | TRBJ2-1 | TRBV2 | ATEGRGLAGGLGEQF
NA | TRBJ1-6 | TRBV2 | ASSLDRGDSPLH
NA | TRBJ1-1 | TRBV6-5 | ASSPFTNTEAF
NA | TRBJ2-5 | TRBV9 | ASSAIPHRQETQY
NA | TRBJ2-2 | TRBV12-5 | ASKGVGAGELF
NA | TRBJ1-1 | TRBV19 | ASTRQGTNTEAF
NA | TRBJ2-1 | TRBV18 | ASSPRLGADDEQF
NA | TRBJ1-4 | TRBV5-6 | ASSLAAIGTNEKLF
NA | TRBJ1-3 | TRBV7-2 | ASSSGVSGNTIY
once | TRBJ2-7 | TRBV29-1 | SVERQGATYEQY
NA | TRBJ2-5 | TRBV2 | ASRRGETQY
NA | TRBJ1-1 | TRBV21-1 | ASSKNRGPGNTEAF
few | TRBJ1-3 | TRBV5-1 | ASSLEGGSGNTIY
few | TRBJ1-2 | TRBV2 | ASSERGSSYGYT
once | TRBJ2-2 | TRBV7-9 | ASSRRSGELF
NA | TRBJ2-7 | TRBV18 | ASSVGQTYEQY
few | TRBJ1-1 | TRBV18 | ASSPAGGTEAF
NA | TRBJ2-3 | TRBV2 | ASRAGDGAAQY
NA | TRBJ2-7 | TRBV28 | ASLGGVPYYEQY
NA | TRBJ2-2 | TRBV11-2 | ASSLKISGGASGELF